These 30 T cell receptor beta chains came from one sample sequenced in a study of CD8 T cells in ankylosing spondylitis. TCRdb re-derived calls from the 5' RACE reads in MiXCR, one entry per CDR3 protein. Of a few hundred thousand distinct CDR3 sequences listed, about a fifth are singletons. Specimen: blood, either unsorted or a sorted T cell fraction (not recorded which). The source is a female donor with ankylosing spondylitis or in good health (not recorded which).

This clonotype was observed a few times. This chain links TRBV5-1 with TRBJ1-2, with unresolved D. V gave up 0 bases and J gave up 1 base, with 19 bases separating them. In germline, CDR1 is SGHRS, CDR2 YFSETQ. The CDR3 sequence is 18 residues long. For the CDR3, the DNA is TGCGCCAGCAGCTTGGGGCCAGGTTCGCGCGACTTTAACTATGGCTACACCTTC. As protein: CASSLGPGSRDFNYGYTF.

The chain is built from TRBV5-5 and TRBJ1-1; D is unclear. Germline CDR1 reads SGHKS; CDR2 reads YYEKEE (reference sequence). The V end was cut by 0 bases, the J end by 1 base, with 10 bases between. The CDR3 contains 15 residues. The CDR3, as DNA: TGTGCCAGCAGCTTGGGAGCCCCCACGAACACTGAAGCTTTCTTT. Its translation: CASSLGAPTNTEAFF.

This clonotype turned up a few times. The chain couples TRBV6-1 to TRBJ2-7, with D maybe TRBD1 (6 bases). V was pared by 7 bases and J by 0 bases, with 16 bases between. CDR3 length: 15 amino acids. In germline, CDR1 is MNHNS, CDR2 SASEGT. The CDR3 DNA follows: TGTGCCAGCAAAGCGACTGGGGGCAACTCCTACGAGCAGTACTTC. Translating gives CASKATGGNSYEQYF.

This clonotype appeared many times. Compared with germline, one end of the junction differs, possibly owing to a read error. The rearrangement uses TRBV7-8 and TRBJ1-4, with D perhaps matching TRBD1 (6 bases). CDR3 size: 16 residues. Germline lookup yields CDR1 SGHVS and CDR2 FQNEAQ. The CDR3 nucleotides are TGTGCCAGCAGCTTGGCGGGAGGGGGTACTAATGAAAAGCTGTTTTTT. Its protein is CASSLAGGGTNEKLFF. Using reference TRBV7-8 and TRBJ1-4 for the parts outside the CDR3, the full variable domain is GAGVSQSPRYKVAKRGQDVALRCDPISGHVSLFWYQQALGQGPEFLTYFQNEAQLDKSGLPSDRFFAERPEGSVSTLKIQRTQQEDSAVYLCASSLAGGGTNEKLFFGSGTQLSVL.

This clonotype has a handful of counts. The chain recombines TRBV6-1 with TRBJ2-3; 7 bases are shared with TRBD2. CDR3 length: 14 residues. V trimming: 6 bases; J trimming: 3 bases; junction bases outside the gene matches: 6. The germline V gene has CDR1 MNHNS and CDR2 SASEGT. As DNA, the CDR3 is TGTGCCAGCAGACGACTAGCAAAGACAGATACGCAGTATTTT. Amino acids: CASRRLAKTDTQYF.

CDR3 in amino acids: CASSENTMNTEAFF. Written as DNA, the CDR3 is TGTGCCAGCAGTGAAAACACGATGAACACTGAAGCTTTCTTT. The V gene is TRBV25-1, the J gene TRBJ1-1, with D unclear. Looked up from germline, CDR1 is MGHDK and CDR2 is SYGVNS. Trimming took off 2 bases at V and 0 bases at J, with 7 bases between the two ends. This CDR3 has 14 amino acids. The variable domain in full, completed from reference TRBV25-1 and TRBJ1-1, reads EADIYQTPRYLVIGTGKKITLECSQTMGHDKMYWYQQDPGMELHLIHYSYGVNSTEKGDLSSESTVSRIRTEHFPLTLESARPSHTSQYLCASSENTMNTEAFFGQGTRLTVV.

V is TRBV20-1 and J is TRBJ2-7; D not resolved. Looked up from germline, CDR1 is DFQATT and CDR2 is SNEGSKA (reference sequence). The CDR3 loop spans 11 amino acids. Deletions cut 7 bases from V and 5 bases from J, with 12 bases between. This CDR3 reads CSVARVHEQYF. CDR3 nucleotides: TGCAGTGTGGCTCGGGTCCACGAGCAGTACTTC.

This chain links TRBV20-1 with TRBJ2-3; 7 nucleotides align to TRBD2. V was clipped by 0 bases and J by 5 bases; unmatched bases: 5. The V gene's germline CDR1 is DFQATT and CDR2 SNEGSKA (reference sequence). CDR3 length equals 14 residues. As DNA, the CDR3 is TGCAGTGCTAGAGATGGGACGGGAGGAGATACGCAGTATTTT. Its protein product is CSARDGTGGDTQYF.

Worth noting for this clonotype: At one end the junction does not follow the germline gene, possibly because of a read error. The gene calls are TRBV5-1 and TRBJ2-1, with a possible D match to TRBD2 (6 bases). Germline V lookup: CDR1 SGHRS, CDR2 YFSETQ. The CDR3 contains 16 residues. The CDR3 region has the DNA TGCGCCAGCAGCTTGCAGGTTCGGGACTCCTTCAATGAGCAGTTCTTC. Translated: CASSLQVRDSFNEQFF.

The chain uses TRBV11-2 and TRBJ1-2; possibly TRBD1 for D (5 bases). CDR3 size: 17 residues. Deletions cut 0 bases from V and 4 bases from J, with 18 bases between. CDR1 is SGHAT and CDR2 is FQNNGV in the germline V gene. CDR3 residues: CASSLESGRVVFYGYTF. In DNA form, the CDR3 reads TGTGCCAGCAGCTTAGAATCTGGCAGGGTAGTTTTCTATGGCTACACCTTC.

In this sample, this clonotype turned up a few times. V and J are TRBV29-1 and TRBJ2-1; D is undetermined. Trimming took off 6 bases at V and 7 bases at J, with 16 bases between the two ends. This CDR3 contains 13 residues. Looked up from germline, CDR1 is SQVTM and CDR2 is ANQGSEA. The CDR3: CSVTAALLNEQFF. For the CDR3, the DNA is TGCAGCGTGACGGCTGCCCTACTGAATGAGCAGTTCTTC.

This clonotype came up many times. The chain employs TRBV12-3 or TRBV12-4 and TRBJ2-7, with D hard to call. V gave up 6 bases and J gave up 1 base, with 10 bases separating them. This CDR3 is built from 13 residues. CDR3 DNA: TGTGCCAGCAGAGACCCCGTGTCCTACGAGCAGTACTTC. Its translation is CASRDPVSYEQYF.

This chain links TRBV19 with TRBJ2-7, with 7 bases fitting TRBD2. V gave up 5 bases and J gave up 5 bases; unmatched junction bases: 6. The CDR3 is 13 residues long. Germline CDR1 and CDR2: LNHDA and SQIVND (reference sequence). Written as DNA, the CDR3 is TGTGCCAGTAGTGCAGCGGGAAACCACGAGCAGTACTTC. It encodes CASSAAGNHEQYF.

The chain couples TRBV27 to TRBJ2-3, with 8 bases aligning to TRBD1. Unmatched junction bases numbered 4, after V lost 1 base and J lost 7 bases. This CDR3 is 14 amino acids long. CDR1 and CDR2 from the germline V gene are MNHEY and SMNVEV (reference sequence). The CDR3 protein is CASSLYRGRNTQYF. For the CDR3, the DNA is TGTGCCAGCAGTTTATACAGGGGGAGGAATACGCAGTATTTT.

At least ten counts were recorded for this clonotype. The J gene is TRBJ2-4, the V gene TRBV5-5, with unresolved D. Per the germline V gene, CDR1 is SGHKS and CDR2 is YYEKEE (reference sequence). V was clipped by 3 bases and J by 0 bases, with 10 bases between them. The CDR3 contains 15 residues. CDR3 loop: CASSYVELAKNIQYF. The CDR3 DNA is TGTGCCAGCAGCTACGTTGAATTAGCCAAAAACATTCAGTACTTC.

CDR3 amino acids: CASGHWGAPTEAFF. For the CDR3, the DNA is TGTGCCAGCGGTCATTGGGGGGCGCCGACTGAAGCTTTCTTT. This chain connects TRBV5-6 to TRBJ1-1, with a weak D call TRBD1 (6 bases). The CDR3 totals 14 residues. Trimming took off 7 bases at V and 5 bases at J, with 18 bases between the two ends. The germline V gene encodes CDR1 SGHDT and CDR2 YYEEEE.

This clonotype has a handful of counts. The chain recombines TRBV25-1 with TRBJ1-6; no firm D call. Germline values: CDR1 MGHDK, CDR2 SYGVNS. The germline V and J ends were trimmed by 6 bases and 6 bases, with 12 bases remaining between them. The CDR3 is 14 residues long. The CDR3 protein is CASSPPRPNSPLHF. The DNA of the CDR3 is TGTGCCAGCAGCCCCCCCCGGCCTAATTCACCCCTCCACTTT.

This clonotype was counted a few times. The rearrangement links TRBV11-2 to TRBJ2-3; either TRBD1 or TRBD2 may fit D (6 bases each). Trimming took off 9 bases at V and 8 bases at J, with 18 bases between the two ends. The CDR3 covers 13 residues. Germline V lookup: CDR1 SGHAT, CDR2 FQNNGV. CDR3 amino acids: CASVTRGGITQYF. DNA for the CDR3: TGTGCCAGTGTCACCCGAGGGGGGATTACGCAGTATTTT.

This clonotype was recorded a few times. Here the CDR3 DNA reads TGCAGTGCTGACCACCTAGCGGGGGAGCAGTTCTTC. Translating gives CSADHLAGEQFF. The V and J genes are TRBV20-1 and TRBJ2-1; 9 bases are a match to TRBD2. Germline trimming cut 5 bases from V and 10 bases from J; bases unmatched to any gene: 6. Germline loops: CDR1 DFQATT, CDR2 SNEGSKA (reference sequence). The CDR3 contains 12 residues.

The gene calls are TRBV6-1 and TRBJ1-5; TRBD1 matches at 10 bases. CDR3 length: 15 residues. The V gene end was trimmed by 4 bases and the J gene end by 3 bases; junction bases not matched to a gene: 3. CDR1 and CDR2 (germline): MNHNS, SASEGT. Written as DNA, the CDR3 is TGTGCCAGCAGTGTGGGACAGGGGAACAATCAGCCCCAGCATTTT. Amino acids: CASSVGQGNNQPQHF.

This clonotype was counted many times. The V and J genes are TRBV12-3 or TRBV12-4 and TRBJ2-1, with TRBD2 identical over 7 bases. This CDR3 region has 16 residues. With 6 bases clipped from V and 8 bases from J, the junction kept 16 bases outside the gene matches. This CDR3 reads CASSNELREGYYEQFF. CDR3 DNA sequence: TGTGCCAGCAGCAACGAGCTCAGGGAGGGGTACTATGAGCAGTTCTTC.

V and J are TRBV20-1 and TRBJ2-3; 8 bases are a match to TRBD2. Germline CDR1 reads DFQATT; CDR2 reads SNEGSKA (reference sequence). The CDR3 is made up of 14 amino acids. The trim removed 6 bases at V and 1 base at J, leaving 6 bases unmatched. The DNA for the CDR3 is TGCAGTGCAAGGACTAGCCTCGGCACAGATACGCAGTATTTT. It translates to CSARTSLGTDTQYF.

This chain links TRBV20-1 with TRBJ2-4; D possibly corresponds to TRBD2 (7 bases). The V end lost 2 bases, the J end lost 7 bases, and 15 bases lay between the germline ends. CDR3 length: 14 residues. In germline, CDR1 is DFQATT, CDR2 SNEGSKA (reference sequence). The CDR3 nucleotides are TGCAGTGCTAGATGGGGGGGGCCCCGGAACATTCAGTACTTC. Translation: CSARWGGPRNIQYF.

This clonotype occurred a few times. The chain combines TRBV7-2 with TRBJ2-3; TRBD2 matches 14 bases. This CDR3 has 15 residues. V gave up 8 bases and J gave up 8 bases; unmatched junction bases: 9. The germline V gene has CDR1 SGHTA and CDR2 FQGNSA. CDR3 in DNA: TGTGCCAGCCGGGGACTAGCGGGAGTTCGGGGTACGCAGTATTTT. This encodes CASRGLAGVRGTQYF.

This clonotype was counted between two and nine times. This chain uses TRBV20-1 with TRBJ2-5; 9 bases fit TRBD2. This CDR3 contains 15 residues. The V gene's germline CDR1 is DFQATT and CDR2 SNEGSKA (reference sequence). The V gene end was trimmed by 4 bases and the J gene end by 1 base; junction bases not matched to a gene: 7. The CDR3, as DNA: TGCAGTGCTAAGAAAGGGACTAGCTTCCAAGAGACCCAGTACTTC. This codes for CSAKKGTSFQETQYF.

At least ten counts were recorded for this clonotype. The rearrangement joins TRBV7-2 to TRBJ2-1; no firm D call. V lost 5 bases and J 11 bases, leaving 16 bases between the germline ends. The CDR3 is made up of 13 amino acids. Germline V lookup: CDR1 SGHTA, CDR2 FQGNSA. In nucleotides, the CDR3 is TGTGCCAGCAGCCGTCCCGACCGTCAGAAGCAGTTCTTC. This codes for CASSRPDRQKQFF.

CDR3 amino acids: CASSLGGSVTGELFF. The CDR3 region has the DNA TGTGCCAGCAGCTTAGGCGGGAGTGTCACCGGGGAGCTGTTTTTT. V and J are TRBV7-2 and TRBJ2-2, with 7 bases identical to TRBD2. After removal of 1 base from V and 4 bases from J, the junction contained 3 bases not matched to a gene. Per the germline V gene, CDR1 is SGHTA and CDR2 is FQGNSA. The CDR3 is made up of 15 amino acids.

In DNA, the CDR3 is TGTGCCAGCAGCCAAGAGGGGAGGGCCCTCCACTTT. Encoded protein: CASSQEGRALHF. The genes are TRBV3-1 and TRBJ1-6; D is ambiguous. V was shortened by 0 bases and J by 14 bases, with 8 bases between the two germline ends. Per the germline V gene, CDR1 is LGHDT and CDR2 is YNNKEL (reference sequence). CDR3 size: 12 residues.

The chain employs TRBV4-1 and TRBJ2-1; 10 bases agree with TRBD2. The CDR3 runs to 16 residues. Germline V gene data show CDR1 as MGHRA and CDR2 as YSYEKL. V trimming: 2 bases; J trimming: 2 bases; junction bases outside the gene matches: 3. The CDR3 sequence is CASSQYGLAAYNEQFF. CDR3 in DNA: TGCGCCAGCAGCCAATATGGACTAGCGGCCTACAATGAGCAGTTCTTC.

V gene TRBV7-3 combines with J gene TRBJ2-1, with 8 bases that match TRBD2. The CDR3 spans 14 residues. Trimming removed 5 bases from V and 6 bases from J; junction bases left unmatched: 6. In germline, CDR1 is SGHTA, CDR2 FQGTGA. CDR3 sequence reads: CASSVAGPSNEQFF. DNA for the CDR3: TGTGCCAGCAGCGTAGCGGGACCATCCAATGAGCAGTTCTTC.